The clone carrying this T cell receptor beta chain was seen a single time. From germline, CDR1 is SEHNR and CDR2 FQNEAQ (reference sequence). V was cut by 4 bases and J by 4 bases, with 7 bases left in between. This CDR3 is built from 12 residues. This record comes from a study of monozygotic twins with cystic fibrosis. Produced via immunoSEQ multiplex PCR; TCRdb's table is partial and in-frame only. This sample has around 26,000 clones, with roughly 96% found just once. This clonotype was obtained from a girl aged 2 to 9 with cystic fibrosis. The genes are TRBV7-9 and TRBJ1-1; D not certain. Sequencing was performed on blood. This chain's CDR3 is CASSSLGTEAFF. CDR3 coding DNA: TGTGCCAGCAGCTCCTTAGGCACTGAAGCTTTCTTT.